This is a list of T cell receptor beta chains from one sample in a study of blood T cell repertoires in COVID-19. Generated by immunoSEQ multiplex PCR, the TCRdb table keeps only in-frame clones and is missing some. The sample carries about 110,000 clones, 76% recorded once. The material sequenced was peripheral blood. The receptors derive from a woman older than 75 with acute or convalescent COVID-19. Each CDR3 is given with its conserved first and last residue.

v_gene,len,CDR3aa
TRBV3-1/TRBV3-2,14,CASSQADRVYGYTF
TRBV2,15,CASHLARGLGYGYTF
TRBV2,16,CASSLSIGTSVNEQFF
TRBV28,17,CASIAGGLSGRSDTQYF
TRBV28,12,CASSLAAYEQYF
TRBV3-1/TRBV3-2,14,CASSLKGGSGEQFF
TRBV2,14,CASSEIEGNQPQHF
TRBV28,11,CASTQVDTQYF
TRBV5-4,16,CASSLRDFNPGGELFF
TRBV7-3,16,CASSLSGTGGLYEQYF
TRBV5-1,16,CASSLAGTANTGELFF
TRBV28,11,CASKLATEAFF
TRBV7-6,16,CASSLALAGGPREQFF
TRBV5-1,15,CASSLLAGGLDEQFF
TRBV5-4,14,CASSPTGSTGELFF
TRBV4-3,13,CASSQALDTLYTF
TRBV5-1,19,CASSLKVGQGIFGGDTQYF
TRBV5-1,15,CASSSAGTNNYGYTF
TRBV6-6,14,CASSFRGGEETQYF
TRBV6-4,19,CASSDYRQGDPSSNQPQHF
TRBV5-6,17,CASSSTSTISGANVLTF
TRBV6-6,12,CASKVADTEAFF
TRBV4-1,12,CASSQEGQSYTF
TRBV30,17,CAWTTPLGGGPTDTQYF
TRBV6-5,15,CASKLRRGGVYEQYF
TRBV29-1,13,CSVRTVSGYEQYF
TRBV2,12,CASTRGREPALF
TRBV9,17,CASSGGPTGGRGFGYTF
TRBV9,15,CASSVGGSVYNEQFF
TRBV21-1,17,CASSLFGRTMNTGELFF
TRBV18,16,CASSASLAGVADTQYF
TRBV28,16,CASSLPTGMDNQPQHF
TRBV29-1,12,CSVELPGNEQYF
TRBV3-1/TRBV3-2,16,CASSERTGPLFDEQFF
TRBV29-1,10,CSVGQGHRFF
TRBV28,19,CASSLVDLAGGFITDTQYF
TRBV6-1,14,CASSEATGTSPLHF
TRBV5-6,16,CASSFNSGQTTDTQYF
TRBV18,16,CASSKAGTSGSYEQYF
TRBV19,13,CASIGTFPTEAFF
TRBV6-4,14,CASSETGESETQYF